This T cell receptor beta chain was captured by sequencing in a study of cytomegalovirus exposure and HLA in healthy donors. The germline V gene encodes CDR1 SGHVS and CDR2 FQNEAQ. V lost 1 base, J lost 7 bases, and 10 bases stayed unmatched. The CDR3 length is 17 residues. Generated by immunoSEQ multiplex PCR, the TCRdb table keeps only in-frame clones and is missing some. The sample has over 200,000 clones, roughly 84% seen once; the top ten hold about 2%. The chain uses TRBV7-8 and TRBJ1-4, with 9 nucleotides matching TRBD1. Sequencing was performed on PBMCs. The receptor comes from a young woman in good health and CMV-seropositive. In DNA, the CDR3 is TGTGCCAGCAGCTTAGGATACGCGACAGGGGGTGTTGAAAAACTGTTTTTT. Translated, it gives CASSLGYATGGVEKLFF.